This TCR beta chain was obtained from a study of blood T cell repertoires in COVID-19. Background on the study: All recovered Cohort 3 donors got two negative PCRs, got clearance, or saw symptom resolution. Specimens from acute and convalescent COVID-19 originated in the United States, Italy and Spain.

Profiled with immunoSEQ multiplex PCR; TCRdb holds only in-frame clones, not every one. The sample lists 150,000 to 200,000 clones, 86% occurring once. All enrollees were roughly 18 to 90 years old and from 25 or so US areas. Cohorts were based on clinical histories the participants reported. Trimming cost V 4 bases and J 4 bases, with 12 bases left between them. The length of the CDR3 is 13 residues. The germline CDR1 and CDR2 sequences are SGHDT and YYEEEE. The gene calls are TRBV5-6 and TRBJ2-7; TRBD1 might be the D (6 bases). The sample consisted of PBMCs or T cells enriched from blood (not recorded which). The TCR sequence derives from a woman aged 40 to 55 in a cohort exposed to, infected with or recovered from COVID-19 (not recorded which). CDR3 loop: CASSNRVVYEQYF. The CDR3 DNA is TGTGCCAGCAGCAACAGGGTAGTTTACGAGCAGTACTTC.